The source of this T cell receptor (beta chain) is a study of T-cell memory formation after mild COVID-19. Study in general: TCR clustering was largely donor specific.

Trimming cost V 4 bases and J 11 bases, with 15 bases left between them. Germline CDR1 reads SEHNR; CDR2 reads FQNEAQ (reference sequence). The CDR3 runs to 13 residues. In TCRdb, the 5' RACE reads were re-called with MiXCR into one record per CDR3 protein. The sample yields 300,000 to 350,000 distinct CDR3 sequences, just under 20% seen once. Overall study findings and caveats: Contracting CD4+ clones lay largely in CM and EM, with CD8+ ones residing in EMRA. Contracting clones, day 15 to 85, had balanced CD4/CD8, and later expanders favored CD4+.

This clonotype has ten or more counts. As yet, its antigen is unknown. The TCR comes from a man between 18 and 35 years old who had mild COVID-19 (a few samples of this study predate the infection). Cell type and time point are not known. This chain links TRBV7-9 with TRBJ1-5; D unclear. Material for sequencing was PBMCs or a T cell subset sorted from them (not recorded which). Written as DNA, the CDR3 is TGTGCCAGCAGCTCGGGGTGGGAGTTGGCCCAGCATTTT. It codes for CASSSGWELAQHF.